A single TCR beta chain is shown here with its context. The antigen is unknown. For each subset, genomic DNA was distributed in equal portions over several immunoSEQ plates. Profiling relied on immunoSEQ multiplex PCR, and the TCRdb table lists in-frame clones only, not all of them. The sample has about 1.9 million clones, roughly 95% seen once; the top ten hold around 1.7%. The data originate from a study of shared clonotypes between healthy human individuals. Study outcomes and limitations: Naive CD4 clonotype sharing across a few donors was about 5%.

Naive CD8 populations comprised CD45RO-negative cells positively selected for CCR7, excluding terminally differentiated effector memory CD45RA+ cells. This CDR3 has 15 residues. The germline V gene has CDR1 MDHEN and CDR2 SYDVKM. V gave up 5 bases and J gave up 3 bases; unmatched junction bases: 10. This clonotype originated in a man between 18 and 29 years old in good health. Some clones in this sample may be carry-over from other donors' samples. This sequence joins TRBV28 and TRBJ2-7, with 7 bases lining up with TRBD1. Material: naive CD8+ T cells from PBMCs. CDR3 residues: CASSPPGTAIYEQYF. CDR3 bases: TGTGCCAGCAGTCCACCCGGGACAGCTATCTACGAGCAGTACTTC.